Below, 20 T cell receptor beta chains from the same sample are listed, as sequenced in a study of T cells in Graves' hyperthyroidism and ophthalmopathy. Amplification targeted TCR beta CDR3 regions from RNA transcripts. The HTBI primer set served for first-round RT-PCR of the TCR CDR3. From the multiplex PCR reads, TCRdb called clonotypes with MiXCR, one entry per CDR3 protein. The table lists fewer than 650,000 distinct CDR3 sequences, 11% to 15% of them singletons. Sequencing input: blood. These receptors all stem from a woman aged 18-30 years with Graves' ophthalmopathy.

This clonotype was counted ten times or more. The chain carries TRBV28 and TRBJ1-6; the D is unclear. Germline CDR1 is MDHEN and CDR2 is SYDVKM. V was cut by 6 bases and J by 8 bases, with 14 bases left in between. This CDR3 region has 14 residues. The CDR3 coding sequence is TGTGCCAGCAGCCCGGGAGGCGCGGATTCACCCCTCCACTTT. Encoded protein: CASSPGGADSPLHF. The whole variable domain, remainder taken from reference TRBV28 and TRBJ1-6, is DVKVTQSSRYLVKRTGEKVFLECVQDMDHENMFWYRQDPGLGLRLIYFSYDVKMKEKGDIPEGYSVSREKKERFSLILESASTNQTSMYLCASSPGGADSPLHFGNGTRLTVT.

Only a few counts were recorded for this clonotype. The genes are TRBV12-3 or TRBV12-4 and TRBJ2-3; 12 bases match TRBD2. V was clipped by 4 bases and J by 0 bases; unmatched bases: 17. The CDR3 totals 21 residues. This chain's CDR3 is CASSWVLRLAGERPSTDTQYF. The CDR3 coding sequence is TGTGCCAGCAGTTGGGTCCTCCGACTAGCGGGAGAGAGGCCTAGCACAGATACGCAGTATTTT.

The chain combines TRBV5-4 with TRBJ2-5, with unresolved D. CDR3 length: 14 residues. CDR1 SGHNT and CDR2 YYREEE come from the germline V gene (reference sequence). The V end lost 0 bases, the J end lost 6 bases, and 12 bases lay between the germline ends. The CDR3 bases are TGTGCCAGCAGCTTGGCCAGCCGCGTCCAGACCCAGTACTTC. Protein: CASSLASRVQTQYF.

This clonotype was counted only a few times. A read error may be the cause here, since a much bigger clone is one base away. V gene TRBV7-9 combines with J gene TRBJ2-2; the match to TRBD2 covers 10 bases. Per germline, CDR1 SEHNR and CDR2 FQNEAQ (reference sequence). The CDR3 totals 16 residues. CDR3 sequence reads: CASSLWLAGGTGELLF. The CDR3 region has the DNA TGTGCCAGCAGCCTATGGTTAGCGGGAGGCACCGGGGAGCTGCTTTTT.

This clonotype has at least ten counts. The chain employs TRBV6-1 and TRBJ2-1; no reliable D call. Trimming took 4 bases from V and 2 from J, leaving 12 bases between them. Per the germline V gene, CDR1 is MNHNS and CDR2 is SASEGT. The CDR3 spans 15 residues. CDR3 in DNA: TGTGCCAGCAGTGGTCTACCTCACCCCTACAATGAGCAGTTCTTC. It translates to CASSGLPHPYNEQFF.

This clonotype was recorded many times. The rearrangement links TRBV6-5 to TRBJ2-2; D possibly matches TRBD1 or TRBD2 (5 bases each). The V gene lost 2 bases and the J gene lost 0 bases, with 7 bases spanning the gap. The CDR3 is made up of 15 amino acids. Per germline, CDR1 MNHEY and CDR2 SVGAGI. The CDR3 protein is CASSYGTPNTGELFF. CDR3 sequence (DNA): TGTGCCAGCAGTTACGGGACGCCGAACACCGGGGAGCTGTTTTTT.

In its sample, this clonotype was seen many times. The chain has TRBV7-2 and TRBJ2-3, with TRBD2 matching over 16 bases. With 5 bases clipped from V and 4 bases from J, the junction kept 0 bases outside the gene matches. CDR3 length: 15 amino acids. The germline V gene has CDR1 SGHTA and CDR2 FQGNSA. CDR3 region: CASSGTSGRADTQYF. CDR3 in DNA: TGTGCCAGCAGCGGGACTAGCGGGAGGGCAGATACGCAGTATTTT. The complete variable domain, with remaining parts taken from reference TRBV7-2 and TRBJ2-3, reads GAGVSQSPSNKVTEKGKDVELRCDPISGHTALYWYRQSLGQGLEFLIYFQGNSAPDKSGLPSDRFSAERTGGSVSTLTIQRTQQEDSAVYLCASSGTSGRADTQYFGPGTRLTVL.

This clonotype was observed at least ten times. The V call is TRBV12-3 or TRBV12-4, the J call TRBJ2-5; 7 nucleotides align to TRBD1. The CDR3 spans 14 residues. V shed 2 bases, J shed 5 bases, and the junction held 5 bases outside the gene matches. The CDR3 DNA follows: TGTGCCAGCAGTTTATTAGGGGGCGGGGAGACCCAGTACTTC. This sequence encodes CASSLLGGGETQYF.

CDR3 coding DNA: TGTGCCAGCAGCGTAGCCCCCACAGGGGGGAACCACGAGCAGTACTTC. This gives the protein CASSVAPTGGNHEQYF. The V and J genes are TRBV9 and TRBJ2-7, with TRBD1 identical over 8 bases. The CDR3 is made up of 16 amino acids. Trimming at V came to 0 bases and at J to 5 bases, leaving 10 bases not matched to a gene. Per germline, CDR1 SGDLS and CDR2 YYNGEE.

This clonotype was counted many times. The CDR3 reads CASPKGREGKNIQYF. CDR3 in DNA: TGTGCCAGCCCCAAGGGGCGGGAGGGAAAAAACATTCAGTACTTC. The chain is built from TRBV12-3 or TRBV12-4 and TRBJ2-4; 9 bases fit TRBD2. J lost 4 bases, V lost 8 bases, and 9 bases had no gene match. This CDR3 contains 15 residues.

The chain uses TRBV9 and TRBJ2-1, with D unresolved. Trimming pared 7 bases from V and 2 bases from J, leaving 16 bases between. The CDR3 is 15 amino acids. Germline V lookup: CDR1 SGDLS, CDR2 YYNGEE. This CDR3 is CASALENRAYNEQFF. CDR3 DNA: TGTGCCAGCGCCTTAGAGAACCGGGCCTACAATGAGCAGTTCTTC.

This clonotype was picked up a small number of times. The chain has TRBV7-3 and TRBJ2-2, with TRBD1 matching 7 bases. V shed 2 bases, J shed 5 bases, and the junction held 8 bases outside the gene matches. This CDR3 has 16 residues. Germline CDR1 and CDR2: SGHTA and FQGTGA. DNA for the CDR3: TGTGCCAGCAGCTTAGGACAGGCCGCCCAAACCGGGGAGCTGTTTTTT. Translated, it gives CASSLGQAAQTGELFF.

This clonotype was counted between two and nine times. A read error may explain this, as a much larger clone is one base away. The chain couples TRBV12-3 or TRBV12-4 to TRBJ2-1, with 13 bases lining up with TRBD2. This CDR3 contains 15 residues. The CDR3 loop is CASSLGTSGTNEQLF. The CDR3 DNA reads as TGTGCCAGCAGCCTCGGGACTAGCGGGACCAATGAGCAGCTCTTC.

This clonotype was recorded at least ten times. The genes are TRBV5-1 and TRBJ2-3; TRBD2 matches 11 bases. The trim removed 0 bases at V and 2 bases at J, leaving 8 bases unmatched. Germline V gene data show CDR1 as SGHRS and CDR2 as YFSETQ. The CDR3 extends over 18 amino acids. In DNA form, the CDR3 reads TGCGCCAGCAGCTTGGCCCCAAGACTAGCGGGATTCACAGATACGCAGTATTTT. It is translated as CASSLAPRLAGFTDTQYF.

This clonotype was detected only a few times. CDR3 sequence reads: CAQKGQGRTSGREQETQYF. The CDR3 bases are TGTGCGCAAAAAGGACAGGGGAGGACTAGCGGGAGAGAGCAAGAGACCCAGTACTTC. This sequence joins TRBV30 and TRBJ2-5; 13 bases align to TRBD2. CDR1 and CDR2 (germline): GTSNPN, SVGIG (reference sequence). The CDR3 is 19 residues long.

The chain links TRBV4-3 to TRBJ2-7; D unclear. The V end lost 2 bases, the J end lost 3 bases, and 14 bases lay between the germline ends. Germline V gives CDR1 LGHNA, CDR2 YSLEER. The CDR3 has 15 residues. In DNA, the CDR3 is TGCGCCAGCAGCCAAAGCCGTGGACCCTACTACGAGCAGTACTTC. It is translated as CASSQSRGPYYEQYF.

A few counts support this clonotype. V usage is TRBV6-2 or TRBV6-3 and J usage is TRBJ2-1; the match to TRBD2 covers 9 bases. Germline loops: CDR1 MNHEY, CDR2 SVGEGT. The CDR3 runs to 16 residues. The junction had 9 bases not matched to a gene; V was cut back by 4 bases and J by 5 bases. In DNA, the CDR3 is TGTGCCAGCAGTTTACCCCTAGCGGGGAATAACAATGAGCAGTTCTTC. Encoded protein: CASSLPLAGNNNEQFF.

The chain links TRBV20-1 to TRBJ1-4; a weak D match, TRBD1 (6 bases). The V gene lost 0 bases and the J gene lost 1 base, with 9 bases spanning the gap. The germline gives CDR1 DFQATT, CDR2 SNEGSKA (reference sequence). This CDR3 region has 15 residues. Here the CDR3 DNA reads TGCAGTGCTAGAGATAGGACAGAAACTAATGAAAAACTGTTTTTT. Its translation is CSARDRTETNEKLFF.

The CDR3 DNA is TGCGCCAGCAGCCAACAGCGGACCCCCCCCCCTGAAGCTTTCTTT. Residues: CASSQQRTPPPEAFF. This chain joins TRBV4-3 and TRBJ1-1; D remains unclear. V lost 2 bases and J 6 bases, leaving 16 bases between the germline ends. CDR1 and CDR2 from the germline V gene are LGHNA and YSLEER. CDR3 size: 15 residues.

The genes are TRBV6-1 and TRBJ2-2; 7 bases align to TRBD1. The CDR3 loop spans 15 amino acids. With 6 bases clipped from V and 4 bases from J, the junction kept 8 bases outside the gene matches. From germline, CDR1 is MNHNS and CDR2 SASEGT. The CDR3 region is CASSQGQRATGELFF. In DNA form, the CDR3 reads TGTGCCAGCAGCCAGGGACAGCGAGCCACCGGGGAGCTGTTTTTT.